This T cell receptor (beta chain) was identified during a study of early T cells in non-severe SARS-CoV-2 infection (dated by TCRdb to the early 2020s). Regarding the complete study: Bulk RNA from unsorted whole blood was used for TCR sequencing, so alpha and beta chains could not be paired.

A case-control design nested within a healthcare worker cohort in London, UK, was used, with weekly nasopharyngeal swab PCR tests and blood sampling performed. Between 23 and 31 March 2020, the week of the UK lockdown, healthcare workers were enrolled and then followed up weekly for as long as 16 weeks. This clonotype was picked up many times. Its recognized antigen is unknown. No per-base quality is available; no much larger clone lies one base away. The library came from 5' RACE. The data were produced on a NextSeq 500. Unique molecular identifiers were attached to individual cDNA molecules in the TCR library protocol so that sequencing error and PCR bias could be corrected. Both TCR alpha and beta chains were sequenced, and tight co-correlation was observed between alpha and beta sequence abundances in each sample. In the paper's pipeline: Decombinator V4 was used to perform V gene, J gene and CDR3 annotation of TCR sequences. TCRs were defined as expanded if a significant change between any two time points was detected under a Poisson model with p below 0.0001. TCR abundances were normalised to the total number of TCRs sequenced per sample and were expressed as counts per million. VDJdb, accessed on 1 November 2021, was searched for TCRs annotated for CMV, EBV and SARS-CoV-2, and TCRs annotated for more than one antigen were excluded. Through fastp at Q25 and MiXCR, TCRdb rebuilt clones from the public reads, retaining in-frame beta chains. Records with the same CDR3 protein are collapsed into one entry carrying the most frequent genes and DNA. The V and J calls follow TCRdb's processing rather than the paper's. The sample data list 65,000 to 85,000 distinct CDR3 sequences, and more than 10% of these were observed just once. Of the sample, approximately 1% is held by the ten largest clones.

Overall study results and their limits: VDJdb matching was skewed toward anti-spike CD8 responses, so virus-specific expansions were likely underestimated and private and CD4 specificities were missed.

The sequenced sample was whole blood. The sequence derives from an adult who was a healthcare worker with PCR-confirmed SARS-CoV-2 infection or an uninfected control (not recorded which).

The sequenced DNA: TGTGCCAGCAGCCCAGGACTAGTGCCCGAAGAGACCCAGTACTTC. It translates to CASSPGLVPEETQYF. This sequence uses TRBV11-2 and TRBJ2-5, and 7 junction bases match TRBD2. From cysteine to phenylalanine, the CDR3 is 15 amino acids long. Solely the CDR3 DNA is kept, with 45 bases framed from the first base. Ends trimmed: V by 5 bases, J by 3 bases; bases unmatched to a gene: 9. For CDR1 and CDR2, the germline V gene lists SGHAT and FQNNGV.